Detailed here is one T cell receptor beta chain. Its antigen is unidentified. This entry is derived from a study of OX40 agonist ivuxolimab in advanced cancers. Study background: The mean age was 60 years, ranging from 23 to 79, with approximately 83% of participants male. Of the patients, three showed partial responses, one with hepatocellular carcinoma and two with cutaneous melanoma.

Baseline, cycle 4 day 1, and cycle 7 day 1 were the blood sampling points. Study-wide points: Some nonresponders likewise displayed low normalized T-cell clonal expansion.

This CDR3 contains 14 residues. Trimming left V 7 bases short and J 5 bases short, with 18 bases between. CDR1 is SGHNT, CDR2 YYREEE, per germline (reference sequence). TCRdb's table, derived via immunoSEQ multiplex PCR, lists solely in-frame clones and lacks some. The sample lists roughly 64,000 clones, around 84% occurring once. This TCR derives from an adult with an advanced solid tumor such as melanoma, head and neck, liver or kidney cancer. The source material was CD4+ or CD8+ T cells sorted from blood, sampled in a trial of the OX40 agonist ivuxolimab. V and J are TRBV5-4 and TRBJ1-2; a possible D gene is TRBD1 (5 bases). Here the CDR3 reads CASGRELQVYGYTF. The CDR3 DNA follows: TGTGCCAGCGGCAGGGAACTACAGGTTTATGGCTACACCTTC.